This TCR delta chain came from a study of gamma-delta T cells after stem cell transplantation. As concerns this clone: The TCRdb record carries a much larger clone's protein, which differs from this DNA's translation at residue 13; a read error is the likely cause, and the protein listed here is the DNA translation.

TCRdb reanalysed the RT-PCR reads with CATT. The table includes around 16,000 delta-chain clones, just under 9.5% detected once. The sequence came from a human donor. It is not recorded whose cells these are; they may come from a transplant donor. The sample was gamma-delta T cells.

The CDR3 protein is CACDTLSRGIDGPTDKLIF. The CDR3 DNA follows: TGTGCCTGTGATACCCTATCGCGGGGGATTGATGGACCCACCGATAAACTCATCTTT. The chain carries TRDV2 and TRDJ1; TRDD3 aligns across 7 bases. CDR1 is GEAIGNYY, CDR2 EKD, per germline. CDR3 length: 19 residues. Losses at the gene ends were 4 bases for V and 1 base for J; bases not matched to a gene: 20.